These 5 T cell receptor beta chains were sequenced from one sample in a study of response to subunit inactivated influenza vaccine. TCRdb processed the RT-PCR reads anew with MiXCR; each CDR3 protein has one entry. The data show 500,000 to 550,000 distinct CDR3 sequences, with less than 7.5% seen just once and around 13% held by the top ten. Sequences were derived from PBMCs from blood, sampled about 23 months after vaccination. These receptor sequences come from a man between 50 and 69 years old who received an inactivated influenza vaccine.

The CDR3 sequence is CASSIGLNYGYTF. In DNA form, the CDR3 reads TGTGCCAGCAGTATCGGACTTAACTATGGCTACACCTTC. The genes are TRBV12-3 or TRBV12-4 and TRBJ1-2; D unresolved. The CDR3 contains 13 residues. Trimming removed 5 bases from V and 1 base from J, with 8 bases in between.

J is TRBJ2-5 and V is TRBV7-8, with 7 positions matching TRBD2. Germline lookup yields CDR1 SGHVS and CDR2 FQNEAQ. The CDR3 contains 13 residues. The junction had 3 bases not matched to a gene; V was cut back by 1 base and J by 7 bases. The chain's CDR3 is CASSLVAGGTQYF. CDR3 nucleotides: TGTGCCAGCAGCTTAGTAGCGGGTGGGACCCAGTACTTC. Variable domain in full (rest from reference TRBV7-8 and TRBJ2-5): GAGVSQSPRYKVAKRGQDVALRCDPISGHVSLFWYQQALGQGPEFLTYFQNEAQLDKSGLPSDRFFAERPEGSVSTLKIQRTQQEDSAVYLCASSLVAGGTQYFGPGTRLLVL.

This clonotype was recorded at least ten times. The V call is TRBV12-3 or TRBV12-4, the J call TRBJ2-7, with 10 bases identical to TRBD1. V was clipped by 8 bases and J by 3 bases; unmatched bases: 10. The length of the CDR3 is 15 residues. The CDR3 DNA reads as TGTGCCAGCGGGAGTAGGGGACAGGGGTTCTACGAGCAGTACTTC. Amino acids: CASGSRGQGFYEQYF.

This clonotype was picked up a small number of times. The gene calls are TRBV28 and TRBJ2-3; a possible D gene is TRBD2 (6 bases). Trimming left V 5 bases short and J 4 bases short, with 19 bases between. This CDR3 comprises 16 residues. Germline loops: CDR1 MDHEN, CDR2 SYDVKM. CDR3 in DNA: TGTGCCAGCAGTCCCACCTTAACTAGCTCCCCAGATACGCAGTATTTT. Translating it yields CASSPTLTSSPDTQYF.

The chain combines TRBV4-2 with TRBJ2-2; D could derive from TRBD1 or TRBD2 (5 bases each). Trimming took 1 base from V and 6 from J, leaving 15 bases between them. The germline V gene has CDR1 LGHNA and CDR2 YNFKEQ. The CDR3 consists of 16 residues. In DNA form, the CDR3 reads TGTGCCAGCAGCCAAGCCGGGGCTAGCAAGGCCGGGGAGCTGTTTTTT. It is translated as CASSQAGASKAGELFF.